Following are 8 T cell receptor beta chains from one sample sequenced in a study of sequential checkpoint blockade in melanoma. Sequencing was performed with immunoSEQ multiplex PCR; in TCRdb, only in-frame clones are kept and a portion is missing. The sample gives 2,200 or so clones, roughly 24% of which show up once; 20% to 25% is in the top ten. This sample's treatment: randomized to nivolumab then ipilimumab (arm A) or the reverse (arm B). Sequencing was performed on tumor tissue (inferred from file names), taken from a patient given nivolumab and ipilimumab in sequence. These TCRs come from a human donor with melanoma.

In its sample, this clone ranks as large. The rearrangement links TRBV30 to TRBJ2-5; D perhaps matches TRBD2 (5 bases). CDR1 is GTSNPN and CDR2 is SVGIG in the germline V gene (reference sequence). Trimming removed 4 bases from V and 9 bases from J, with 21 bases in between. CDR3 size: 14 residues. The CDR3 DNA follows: TGTGCCTGGACCCGTGCTCTCCCTCAAGCGGCCCAGTACTTC. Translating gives CAWTRALPQAAQYF.

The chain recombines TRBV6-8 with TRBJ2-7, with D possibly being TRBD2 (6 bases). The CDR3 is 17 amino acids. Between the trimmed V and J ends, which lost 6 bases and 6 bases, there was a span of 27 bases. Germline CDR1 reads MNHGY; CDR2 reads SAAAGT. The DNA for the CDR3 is TGTGCCAGCAGCACCGGGACTTTCAGGAGTTTTCCAGGCGAGCAGTACTTC. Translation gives CASSTGTFRSFPGEQYF.

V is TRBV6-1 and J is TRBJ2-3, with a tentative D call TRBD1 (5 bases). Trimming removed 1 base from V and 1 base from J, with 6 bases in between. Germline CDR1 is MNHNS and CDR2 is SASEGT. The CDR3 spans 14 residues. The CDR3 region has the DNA TGTGCCAGCAGTGAAGAGGGGCGCACAGATACGCAGTATTTT. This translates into CASSEEGRTDTQYF.

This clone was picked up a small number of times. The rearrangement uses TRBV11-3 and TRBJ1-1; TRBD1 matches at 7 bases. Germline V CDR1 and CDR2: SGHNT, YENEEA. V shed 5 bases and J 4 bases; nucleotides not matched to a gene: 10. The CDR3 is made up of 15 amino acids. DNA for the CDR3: TGTGCCAGCAGCGTAACACAGGGGCGGGGCACTGAAGCTTTCTTT. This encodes CASSVTQGRGTEAFF.

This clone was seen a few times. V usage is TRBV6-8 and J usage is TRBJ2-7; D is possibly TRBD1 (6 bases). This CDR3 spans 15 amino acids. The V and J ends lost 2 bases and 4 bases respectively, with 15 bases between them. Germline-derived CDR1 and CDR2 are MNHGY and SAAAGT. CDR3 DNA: TGTGCCAGCAGTTACCTTGGGACAAGTTTTTACGAGCAGTACTTC. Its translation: CASSYLGTSFYEQYF.

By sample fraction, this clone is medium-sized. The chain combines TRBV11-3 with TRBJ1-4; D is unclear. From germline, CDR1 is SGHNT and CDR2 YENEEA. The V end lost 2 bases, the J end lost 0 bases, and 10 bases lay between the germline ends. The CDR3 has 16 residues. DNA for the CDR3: TGTGCCAGCAGCTTATACCCTCCGGCAACTAATGAAAAACTGTTTTTT. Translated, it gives CASSLYPPATNEKLFF.

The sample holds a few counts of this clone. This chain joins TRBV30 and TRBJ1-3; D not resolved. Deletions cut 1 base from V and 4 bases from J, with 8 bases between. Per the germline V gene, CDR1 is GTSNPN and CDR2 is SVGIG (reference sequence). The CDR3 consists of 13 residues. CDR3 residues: CAWSGAAGNTIYF. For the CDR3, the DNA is TGTGCCTGGAGTGGGGCAGCCGGAAACACCATATATTTT.

For the CDR3, the DNA is TGTGCCAGCGCGGGACAGGGCTCCTACAATGAGCAGTTCTTC. It yields the protein CASAGQGSYNEQFF. This sequence joins TRBV18 and TRBJ2-1; 9 nucleotides match TRBD1. With V trimmed by 8 bases and J by 0 bases, 2 bases remained unmatched. Per the germline V gene, CDR1 is KGHSH and CDR2 is LQKENI. This CDR3 has 14 amino acids.